This T cell receptor beta chain is drawn from a study of PD-1 blockade in mismatch repair-deficient tumors. From germline, CDR1 is SGHRS and CDR2 YFSETQ. CDR3 length: 15 amino acids. The trim removed 4 bases at V and 3 bases at J, leaving 5 bases unmatched. Profiled with immunoSEQ multiplex PCR; TCRdb holds only in-frame clones, not every one. The table has more than 8,000 clones, roughly 87% seen once; the top ten hold approximately 15%. In this sample, this clone turned up once. What it recognizes is unknown. This sample's time point: approximately 10-day in vitro stimulation with candidate mutation-associated neoantigen peptide 1. Seven ELISpot-reactive neoantigen peptides each drove an approximately eleven-day in vitro stimulation.

The V gene is TRBV5-1, the J gene TRBJ2-3, with 10 bases lining up with TRBD2. The receptor was isolated from an adult with mismatch repair-deficient cancer. Here the sequenced sample was cells cultured in vitro, taken from a patient treated with pembrolizumab. The CDR3 DNA is TGCGCCAGCAGCAACGGACTAGCGGTGACAGATACGCAGTATTTT. Encoded protein: CASSNGLAVTDTQYF.